A single TCR beta chain is shown here with its context. The table came from immunoSEQ multiplex PCR; TCRdb's copy has only in-frame clones and leaves some out. This sample carries 300,000 to 350,000 clones, about 85% of them seen once, and the ten largest clones take 6.4%. Documented treatment: some 20 received Ad26.COV2.S at low or high dose, single or two shots; roughly five received placebo; per-sample allocation not given. Vaccine and placebo recipients were sampled on day 63 after the first injection. The data were taken from a study of Ad26.COV2.S vaccination and SARS-CoV-2 variants. Germline V gene data show CDR1 as GTSNPN and CDR2 as SVGIG (reference sequence). There are 14 residues in the CDR3. The ends lost 5 bases at V and 5 bases at J; junction bases unmatched: 8.

The chain uses TRBV30 and TRBJ2-7, with TRBD1 matching 11 bases. The sequencing here drew on peripheral blood, taken in a trial of Ad26.COV2.S vaccine versus placebo. The origin of this receptor is a person between 18 and 65 years old who received the Ad26.COV2.S COVID-19 vaccine or a placebo. In DNA form, the CDR3 reads TGTGCCTGGGGACCAGGACAGGGGGCAAACGAGCAGTACTTC. It translates to CAWGPGQGANEQYF.